These 30 T cell receptor beta chains came from one sample sequenced in a study of blood T cell repertoires in COVID-19. Using immunoSEQ multiplex PCR, the repertoire was profiled, and TCRdb retains in-frame clones only, with some absent. The data show 250,000 to 400,000 clones, with 80% to 90% seen just once and about 5.4% held by the top ten. The material sequenced was PBMCs or T cells enriched from blood (not recorded which). The receptors were sampled from a young woman who had recovered from COVID-19.

This clone was counted at least ten times. This rearrangement joins TRBV30 to TRBJ2-5; 10 nucleotides match TRBD2. V lost 4 bases to trimming and J lost 2 bases; unmatched junction nucleotides: 4. Germline V lookup: CDR1 GTSNPN, CDR2 SVGIG (reference sequence). There are 14 residues in the CDR3. The CDR3 is CAWTMTSGQETQYF. The CDR3 DNA reads as TGTGCCTGGACCATGACTAGCGGGCAAGAGACCCAGTACTTC.

Worth noting for this clone: The junction does not match germline at one end; this may be a read error. Other DNA sequences in this sample translate to the same CDR3. The CDR3 DNA sequence: TGTGCTAGCAGCTTAGGGGCTAGCGGGGGGCAAGAGACCCAGTACTTC. This translates into CASSLGASGGQETQYF. V and J are TRBV7-7 and TRBJ2-5, with TRBD2 matching 11 bases. Germline CDR1 reads SSHAT; CDR2 reads FNYEAQ (reference sequence). The CDR3 runs 16 residues.

This rearrangement joins TRBV13 to TRBJ2-3, with D unclear. The length of the CDR3 is 13 residues. The V and J ends lost 4 bases and 5 bases respectively, with 10 bases between them. Germline CDR1 and CDR2: PRHDT and FYEKMQ (reference sequence). DNA for the CDR3: TGTGCCAGCAGCTCCTCCCGACTAGATACGCAGTATTTT. Protein sequence: CASSSSRLDTQYF.

The chain joins TRBV7-2 to TRBJ1-2; 7 positions agree with TRBD1. With V trimmed by 5 bases and J by 2 bases, 5 bases remained unmatched. This CDR3 comprises 14 residues. The germline gives CDR1 SGHTA, CDR2 FQGNSA. Here the CDR3 DNA reads TGTGCCAGCAGCACACAGGGGATCAACTATGGCTACACCTTC. Translating it yields CASSTQGINYGYTF.

This clone was recorded once. The chain has TRBV4-1 and TRBJ1-2; no firm D call. CDR1 and CDR2 (germline): MGHRA, YSYEKL. The CDR3 spans 14 residues. V lost 4 bases and J lost 2, with 11 bases in between. As DNA, the CDR3 is TGCGCCAGCAGCCCGACGTCGGAGAACTATGGCTACACCTTC. This gives the protein CASSPTSENYGYTF.

This chain uses TRBV25-1 with TRBJ1-1; D is possibly TRBD1 (6 bases). V lost 5 bases and J 4 bases, leaving 14 bases between the germline ends. CDR3 size: 14 residues. Per the germline V gene, CDR1 is MGHDK and CDR2 is SYGVNS. The CDR3 loop reads CASSTTGTSTEAFF. The CDR3 nucleotides read TGTGCCAGCAGTACAACAGGGACGAGCACTGAAGCTTTCTTT.

V and J are TRBV4-2 and TRBJ1-1, with 9 bases fitting TRBD1. The CDR3 contains 17 residues. The germline V gene has CDR1 LGHNA and CDR2 YNFKEQ. Trimming cost V 4 bases and J 3 bases; bases outside gene matches: 12. As DNA, the CDR3 is TGTGCCAGCAGCCGTCGCAAAACAGGGGGCGCGGACACTGAAGCTTTCTTT. It translates to CASSRRKTGGADTEAFF.

The J gene is TRBJ1-1, the V gene TRBV2, with D possibly being TRBD1 (5 bases). Trimming removed 4 bases from V and 2 bases from J, with 14 bases in between. The CDR3 covers 15 residues. Germline CDR1 is SNHLY and CDR2 is FYNNEI. The CDR3 loop reads CASSAYYQGNTEAFF. CDR3 DNA sequence: TGTGCCAGCAGTGCCTATTACCAGGGAAACACTGAAGCTTTCTTT. Full variable domain (remainder filled in from reference TRBV2 and TRBJ1-1): EPEVTQTPSHQVTQMGQEVILRCVPISNHLYFYWYRQILGQKVEFLVSFYNNEISEKSEIFDDQFSVERPDGSNFTLKIRSTKLEDSAMYFCASSAYYQGNTEAFFGQGTRLTVV.

The chain couples TRBV7-8 to TRBJ1-2; D gene uncertain. V lost 1 base and J lost 2, with 17 bases in between. This CDR3 is built from 17 residues. In germline, CDR1 is SGHVS, CDR2 FQNEAQ. The CDR3 DNA sequence: TGTGCCAGCAGCTTAGGACCGGCCAAGGGAGTGAACTATGGCTACACCTTC. As protein: CASSLGPAKGVNYGYTF. Full variable domain (rest looked up from reference TRBV7-8 and TRBJ1-2): GAGVSQSPRYKVAKRGQDVALRCDPISGHVSLFWYQQALGQGPEFLTYFQNEAQLDKSGLPSDRFFAERPEGSVSTLKIQRTQQEDSAVYLCASSLGPAKGVNYGYTFGSGTRLTVV.

The V call is TRBV21-1, the J call TRBJ1-2; the D segment call TRBD1 is taken from the table without a DNA check. TRBV21-1 is shown as a pseudogene. This CDR3 is 15 amino acids long. CDR3 protein: CASNFFTTDNYGYTF. The CDR3 bases are TGTGCCAGCAACTTTTTTACGACAGACAACTATGGCTACACCTTC.

To note about this clone: Other DNA variants within this sample encode the same CDR3. The chain employs TRBV7-2 and TRBJ2-1; 12 bases are a match to TRBD2. CDR3 size: 15 residues. J was trimmed by 8 bases and V by 5 bases; bases with no gene match: 7. Germline assignment: CDR1 SGHTA and CDR2 FQGNSA. In DNA form, the CDR3 reads TGTGCCAGCAGCCCCCTAGCGGGGGGGCCGGATGAGCAGTTCTTC. It is translated as CASSPLAGGPDEQFF.

The rearrangement joins TRBV7-6 to TRBJ2-7, with TRBD1 as a possible D gene (5 bases). This CDR3 has 13 residues. Germline CDR1 and CDR2: SGHVS and FNYEAQ. V lost 0 bases and J lost 7, with 10 bases in between. The CDR3 sequence is CASSLAGVGEQYF. In DNA, the CDR3 is TGTGCCAGCAGCTTAGCAGGGGTAGGTGAGCAGTACTTC.

V is TRBV30 and J is TRBJ2-5; the match to TRBD2 covers 13 bases. V was pared by 5 bases and J by 5 bases, with 5 bases of the junction left unmatched. The CDR3 totals 14 residues. From germline, CDR1 is GTSNPN and CDR2 SVGIG (reference sequence). The CDR3 DNA follows: TGTGCCTGGTCGACTAGCGGGGGGTTGGAGACCCAGTACTTC. Translation: CAWSTSGGLETQYF.

The gene calls are TRBV7-2 and TRBJ1-2, with D tentatively TRBD1 (6 bases). Germline CDR1 and CDR2: SGHTA and FQGNSA. This CDR3 is 13 amino acids long. V dropped 7 bases and J dropped 4 bases, with 13 bases sitting between them. The DNA of the CDR3 is TGTGCCAGCACATACAGCAGGGGCTATGGCTACACCTTC. This gives the protein CASTYSRGYGYTF. Variable domain in full (rest from reference TRBV7-2 and TRBJ1-2): GAGVSQSPSNKVTEKGKDVELRCDPISGHTALYWYRQSLGQGLEFLIYFQGNSAPDKSGLPSDRFSAERTGGSVSTLTIQRTQQEDSAVYLCASTYSRGYGYTFGSGTRLTVV.

This rearrangement joins TRBV7-3 to TRBJ2-2; tentative D call: TRBD2 (6 bases). This CDR3 spans 14 amino acids. In germline, CDR1 is SGHTA, CDR2 FQGTGA. Between the trimmed V and J ends, which lost 5 bases and 7 bases, there was a span of 14 bases. CDR3 protein: CASSPTRAGGELFF. CDR3 sequence (DNA): TGTGCCAGCAGCCCGACTAGGGCCGGCGGGGAGCTGTTTTTT.

The rearrangement joins TRBV7-9 to TRBJ2-7; no definite D call. CDR3 length equals 12 residues. Germline CDR1 SEHNR, CDR2 FQNEAQ (reference sequence). The V end lost 1 base, the J end lost 4 bases, and 5 bases lay between the germline ends. The CDR3 region is CASSLGAYEQYF. The CDR3 DNA reads as TGTGCCAGCAGCTTAGGCGCTTACGAGCAGTACTTC.

This chain uses TRBV2 with TRBJ2-7; D is unclear. This CDR3 has 13 residues. Germline CDR1 reads SNHLY; CDR2 reads FYNNEI. V lost 3 bases to trimming and J lost 3 bases, with 9 bases between them. CDR3 region: CASSEAASYEQYF. CDR3 in DNA: TGTGCCAGCAGTGAGGCGGCGAGCTACGAGCAGTACTTC.

A single count supports this clone. This sequence joins TRBV5-1 and TRBJ2-3; 11 nucleotides align to TRBD2. V lost 3 bases to trimming and J lost 3 bases; unmatched junction nucleotides: 12. Per the germline V gene, CDR1 is SGHRS and CDR2 is YFSETQ. This CDR3 comprises 18 residues. The CDR3: CASSSSSPGLAETDTQYF. The CDR3 DNA reads as TGCGCCAGCAGCTCATCGTCACCGGGACTAGCGGAGACAGATACGCAGTATTTT.

This clone was recorded a few times. The V gene is TRBV6-2 or TRBV6-3, the J gene TRBJ1-1, with 7 bases identical to TRBD1. CDR3 length: 16 residues. Trimming at V came to 2 bases and at J to 0 bases, leaving 6 bases not matched to a gene. Germline values: CDR1 MNHEY, CDR2 SVGEGT. The CDR3 DNA follows: TGTGCCAGCAGTTACCGTCGGACAGGTATGAACACTGAAGCTTTCTTT. Translated, it gives CASSYRRTGMNTEAFF.

V gene TRBV7-2 combines with J gene TRBJ1-2; 7 nucleotides align to TRBD1. The germline gives CDR1 SGHTA, CDR2 FQGNSA. The CDR3 spans 14 residues. V was pared by 4 bases and J by 4 bases, with 6 bases of the junction left unmatched. In nucleotides, the CDR3 is TGTGCCAGCAGCTGGAGGGACAGTTTCTATGGCTACACCTTC. It specifies CASSWRDSFYGYTF.

This sequence joins TRBV7-2 and TRBJ2-1; 11 nucleotides align to TRBD2. Trimming took 5 bases from V and 8 from J; bases not matched to a gene: 5. CDR1 SGHTA and CDR2 FQGNSA come from the germline V gene. CDR3 size: 14 residues. CDR3 residues: CASSPSGGRDEQFF. In nucleotides, the CDR3 is TGTGCCAGCAGCCCTAGCGGGGGGCGGGATGAGCAGTTCTTC.

For this clone: This CDR3 is also generated by other DNA sequences in the sample. In DNA, the CDR3 is TGCGCCAGCAGCGCGGGACAGGGGCTGAACACTGAAGCTTTCTTT. This sequence encodes CASSAGQGLNTEAFF. The chain couples TRBV5-1 to TRBJ1-1; 10 nucleotides align to TRBD1. V was clipped by 4 bases and J by 0 bases; unmatched bases: 3. CDR3 size: 15 residues. In germline, CDR1 is SGHRS, CDR2 YFSETQ.

The V call is TRBV5-1, the J call TRBJ2-1, with no clear D. V lost 0 bases, J lost 0 bases, and 7 bases lay in between. The germline V gene encodes CDR1 SGHRS and CDR2 YFSETQ. The CDR3 is made up of 15 amino acids. This CDR3 is CASSLVTSSYNEQFF. The CDR3 coding sequence is TGCGCCAGCAGCTTGGTCACGAGCTCCTACAATGAGCAGTTCTTC.

The chain couples TRBV7-5 to TRBJ2-1; TRBD2, the D gene given by the table, was not confirmed from the DNA. TRBV7-5 is a documented pseudogene. The CDR3 sequence is 16 residues long. CDR3 amino acids: CVRSPNPGGARNEQFF. The DNA of the CDR3 is TGTGTCAGAAGCCCTAACCCCGGGGGGGCGAGGAATGAGCAGTTCTTC.

CDR3 region: CASRGGAGKAFF. CDR3 nucleotide sequence: TGTGCCAGCAGAGGGGGCGCAGGGAAAGCTTTCTTT. The chain is built from TRBV2 and TRBJ1-1, with 7 bases identical to TRBD1. The CDR3 covers 12 residues. With 6 bases clipped from V and 9 bases from J, the junction kept 7 bases outside the gene matches. Germline V gene data show CDR1 as SNHLY and CDR2 as FYNNEI.

The V gene is TRBV4-2, the J gene TRBJ2-5, with 7 nucleotides matching TRBD2. The CDR3 loop spans 15 amino acids. The V and J ends lost 0 bases and 7 bases, in that order; junction bases with no gene match: 8. The germline gives CDR1 LGHNA, CDR2 YNFKEQ. CDR3 nucleotides: TGTGCCAGCAGCCAAGAGGGGTCAGGGAGGGGGACCCAGTACTTC. Its translation is CASSQEGSGRGTQYF.

The chain has TRBV11-2 and TRBJ2-7; D is uncertain. Trimming took off 8 bases at V and 0 bases at J, with 11 bases between the two ends. This CDR3 contains 13 residues. Germline V CDR1 and CDR2: SGHAT, FQNNGV. DNA of the CDR3: TGTGCCAGCTCCCTAGGTAACTCCTACGAGCAGTACTTC. Its translation is CASSLGNSYEQYF.

The chain uses TRBV5-1 and TRBJ2-7; weak D call: TRBD1 (6 bases). Germline-derived CDR1 and CDR2 are SGHRS and YFSETQ. The CDR3 loop spans 15 amino acids. V lost 3 bases and J lost 3, with 16 bases in between. CDR3 sequence (DNA): TGCGCCAGCAGCTACTACAGGGTCGAGGGCTACGAGCAGTACTTC. This gives the protein CASSYYRVEGYEQYF.

The chain couples TRBV4-3 to TRBJ2-5; possible D gene TRBD1, 6 bases. The length of the CDR3 is 15 residues. Germline V gene lookup returns CDR1 LGHNA and CDR2 YSLEER. The ends were cut back, 4 bases at V and 4 bases at J, with 16 bases in the middle. The CDR3 is CASSLTGKGTETQYF. The CDR3 DNA sequence: TGCGCCAGCAGCCTAACAGGGAAGGGAACAGAGACCCAGTACTTC.

V usage is TRBV5-8 and J usage is TRBJ2-2; 7 bases are shared with TRBD2. V was clipped by 3 bases and J by 4 bases; unmatched bases: 6. CDR1 and CDR2 from the germline V gene are SGHTS and YDEGEE. The CDR3 is 15 residues long. CDR3 nucleotides: TGTGCCAGCAGCTCTGACAGCGGGGTCACCGGGGAGCTGTTTTTT. This translates into CASSSDSGVTGELFF.